This entry describes one T cell receptor (beta chain). The junction and the germline gene differ at one end; a read error may be behind it. The length of the CDR3 is 15 residues. CDR1 MNHEY and CDR2 SVGAGI come from the germline V gene. The immunoSEQ assay amplified TCRB CDR3 from up to roughly 2 ug DNA. The PCR used 60 V beta and 13 J beta primers. TCRdb keeps only in-frame clones here, not all; method: immunoSEQ multiplex PCR. The sample comprises about 30,000 clones, 90% of which are singletons, and roughly 2.3% rests with the top ten. This specimen comes from a study of glioma-infiltrating T cells after dendritic cell vaccination. The overall study: Dendritic cell vaccination trial patients had either newly diagnosed or recurrent glioblastoma. Dendritic cells derived from monocytes and pulsed with autologous tumor lysate formed the vaccine.

Sequencing used blood, obtained before dendritic cell vaccination. This TCR came from a human donor with glioblastoma. The V call is TRBV6-5, the J call TRBJ2-7; 9 bases are a match to TRBD1. The chain's CDR3 is CAGSLLRTGAYEQYF. The CDR3, as DNA: TGTGCCGGCAGCCTCCTTAGGACAGGGGCCTACGAGCAGTACTTC.